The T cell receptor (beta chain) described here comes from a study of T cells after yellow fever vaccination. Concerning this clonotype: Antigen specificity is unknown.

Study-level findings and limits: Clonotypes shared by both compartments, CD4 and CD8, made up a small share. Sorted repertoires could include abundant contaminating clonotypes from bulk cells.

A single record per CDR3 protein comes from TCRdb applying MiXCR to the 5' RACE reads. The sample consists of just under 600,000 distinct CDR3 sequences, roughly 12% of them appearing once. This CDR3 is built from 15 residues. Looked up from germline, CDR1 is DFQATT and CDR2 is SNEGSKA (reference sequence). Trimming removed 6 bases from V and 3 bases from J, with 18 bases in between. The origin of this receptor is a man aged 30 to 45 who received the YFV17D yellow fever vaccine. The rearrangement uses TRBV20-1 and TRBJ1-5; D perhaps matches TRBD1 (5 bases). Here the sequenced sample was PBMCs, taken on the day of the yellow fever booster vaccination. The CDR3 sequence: CSALGLSGINQPQHF. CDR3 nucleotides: TGCAGTGCCTTGGGACTCTCGGGCATCAATCAGCCCCAGCATTTT.